The T cell receptor beta chain described here comes from a study of blood T cell repertoires in COVID-19 (dated by TCRdb to 2020 to 2021). In terms of the full investigation: Collaborator samples came from the United States, Italy and Spain and covered acute and convalescent phases of COVID-19. The prospective study material was composed of cDNA or gDNA derived from T cells, B-cell-depleted T cells, or PBMCs. The dataset comprised deeply sampled blood TCRbeta repertoires from subjects exposed to, actively infected with, or recovered from COVID-19. The repertoires were made available in a free public database intended to serve as a resource for research on the immune response to SARS-CoV-2. The samples were drawn from two sources: the first 160 participants of the ongoing ImmuneRACE study, and 1,200 or so subjects contributed by 6 global collaborators. The sample metadata nearly always contained a de-identified subject ID, COVID-19 status, age in years and sex. Where available, HLA class I and class II types were obtained from metadata supplied by the sample provider rather than from assay-based typing. Broader findings and caveats from the paper: The quantity of clinical and demographic metadata differed by source and by participant and was supplied without curation.

TCRbeta CDR3 regions were amplified from genomic DNA using the immunoSEQ Assay, a bias-controlled multiplex PCR. The study's own analysis went as follows. Nucleated cell counts per sample were estimated from amplification of reference gene primers within the assay. Sequence reads were collapsed and filtered to measure the absolute abundance of every unique TCRbeta CDR3 rearrangement. For each sample, productive Simpson clonality was calculated as the square root of Simpson's diversity index over productive rearrangements. The source is immuneACCESS, and TCRdb retained only in-frame sequences with V and J called. Part of the clones is not carried over; for the studies checked, unresolved V genes explain less than half of this, and the remainder is unexplained. D and trimming were read from the DNA, whereas the V and J calls and clone size are those reported in that table. This sample lists more than 200,000 clones; about 86% were detected once. Together, the top ten hold under 2% of the sample.

This clone was seen a handful of times. The target of this receptor is not known. No base quality information exists; no much larger clone differs at one position. The CDR3 contains 15 residues, cysteine and phenylalanine counted. CDR3 DNA is the only sequence kept; it has 45 bases, read in frame from the first base. CDR1 is given as SNHLY and CDR2 as FYNNEI, both from the germline V gene. V loses 2 bases, J loses 8 bases, and the germline ends lie 15 bases apart. Collaborating institutions collected whole blood in K2EDTA tubes following their own protocols. Collaborator samples were shipped for TCRbeta analysis as frozen whole blood, isolated PBMCs, or DNA extracted from either sample type.

Sequencing used peripheral blood. The sequence came from a young man with active or convalescent COVID-19. The chain couples TRBV2 to TRBJ1-4; the D gene cannot be named for sure. This receptor carries the CDR3 CASSEPREGGEKLFF. The DNA is TGTGCCAGCAGTGAACCCCGGGAGGGCGGGGAAAAACTGTTTTTT.